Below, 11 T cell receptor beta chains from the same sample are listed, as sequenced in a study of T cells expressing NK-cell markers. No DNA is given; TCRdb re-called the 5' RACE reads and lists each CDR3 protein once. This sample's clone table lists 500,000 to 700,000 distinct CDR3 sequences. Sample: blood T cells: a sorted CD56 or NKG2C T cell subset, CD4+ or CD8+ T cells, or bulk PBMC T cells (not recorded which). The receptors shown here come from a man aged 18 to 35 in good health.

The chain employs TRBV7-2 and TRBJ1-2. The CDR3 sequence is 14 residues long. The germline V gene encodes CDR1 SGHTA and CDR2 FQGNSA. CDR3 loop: CASSLSGVNYGYTF.

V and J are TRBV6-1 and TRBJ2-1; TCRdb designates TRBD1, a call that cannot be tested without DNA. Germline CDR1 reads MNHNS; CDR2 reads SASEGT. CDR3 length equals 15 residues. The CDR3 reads CASSEKGGMVPLRFF.

The CDR3 reads CASHDRTDTQYF. The rearrangement uses TRBV6-6 and TRBJ2-3. There are 12 residues in the CDR3. Germline V gives CDR1 MNHNY, CDR2 SVGAGI (reference sequence).

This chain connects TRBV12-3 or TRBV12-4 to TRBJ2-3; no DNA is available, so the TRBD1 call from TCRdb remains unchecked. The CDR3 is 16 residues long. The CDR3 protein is CASSLSGQNFTDTQYF.

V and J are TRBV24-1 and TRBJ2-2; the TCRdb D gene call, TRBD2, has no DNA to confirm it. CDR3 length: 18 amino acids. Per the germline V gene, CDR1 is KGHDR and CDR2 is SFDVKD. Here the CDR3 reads CATSGIGTSGTNTGELFF.

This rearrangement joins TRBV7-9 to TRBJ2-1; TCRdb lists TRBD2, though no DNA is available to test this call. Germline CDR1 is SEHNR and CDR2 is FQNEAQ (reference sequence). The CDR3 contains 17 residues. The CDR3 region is CASSLGGLAGVYNEQFF.

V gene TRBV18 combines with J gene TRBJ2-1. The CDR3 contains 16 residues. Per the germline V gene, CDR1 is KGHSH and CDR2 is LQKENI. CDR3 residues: CASSQGHGSSYNEQFF.

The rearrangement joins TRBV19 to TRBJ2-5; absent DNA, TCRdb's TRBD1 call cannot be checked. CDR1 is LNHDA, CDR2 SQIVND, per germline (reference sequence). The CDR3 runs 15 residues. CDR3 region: CASSRKSTGAETQYF.

This CDR3 reads CATYPHRSQNTGELFF. The rearrangement joins TRBV6-2 or TRBV6-3 to TRBJ2-2; TCRdb selects TRBD2, and the lack of DNA leaves this call unchecked. The length of the CDR3 is 16 residues. Germline V gene data show CDR1 as MNHEY and CDR2 as SVGEGT.

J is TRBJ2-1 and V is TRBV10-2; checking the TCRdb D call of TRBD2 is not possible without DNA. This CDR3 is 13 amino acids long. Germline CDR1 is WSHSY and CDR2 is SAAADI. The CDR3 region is CASKPYSSDEQFF.

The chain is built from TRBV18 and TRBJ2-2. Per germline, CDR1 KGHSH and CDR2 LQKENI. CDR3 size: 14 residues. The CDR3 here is CASSPPGKAGELFF.